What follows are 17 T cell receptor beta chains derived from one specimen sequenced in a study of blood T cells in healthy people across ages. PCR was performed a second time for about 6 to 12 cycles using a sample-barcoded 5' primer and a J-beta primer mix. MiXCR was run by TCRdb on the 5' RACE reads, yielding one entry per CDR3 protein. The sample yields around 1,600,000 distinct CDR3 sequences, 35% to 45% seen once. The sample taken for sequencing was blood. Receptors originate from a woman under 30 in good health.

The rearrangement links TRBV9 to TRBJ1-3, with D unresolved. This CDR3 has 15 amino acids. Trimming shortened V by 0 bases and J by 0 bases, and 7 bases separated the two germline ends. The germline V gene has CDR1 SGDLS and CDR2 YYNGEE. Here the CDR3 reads CASSVGRSSGNTIYF. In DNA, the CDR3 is TGTGCCAGCAGCGTAGGCAGGAGCTCTGGAAACACCATATATTTT.

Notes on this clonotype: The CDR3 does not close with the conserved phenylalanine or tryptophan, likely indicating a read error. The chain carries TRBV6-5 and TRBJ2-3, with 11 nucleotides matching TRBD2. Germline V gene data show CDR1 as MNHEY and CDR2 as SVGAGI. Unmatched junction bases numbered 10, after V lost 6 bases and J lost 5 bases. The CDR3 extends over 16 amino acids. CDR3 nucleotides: TGTGCCAGCAGGACAGGACGACTAGCGGGGTTAGATACGCAGTATATT. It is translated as CASRTGRLAGLDTQYI.

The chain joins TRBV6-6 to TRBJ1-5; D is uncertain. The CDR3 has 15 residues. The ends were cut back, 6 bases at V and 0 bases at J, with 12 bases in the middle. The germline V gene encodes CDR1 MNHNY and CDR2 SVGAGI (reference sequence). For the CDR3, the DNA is TGTGCCAGCAGGCTGACGTCGTCTAGCAATCAGCCCCAGCATTTT. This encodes CASRLTSSSNQPQHF.

CDR3 amino acids: CASSPRPDTLTGELFF. In DNA form, the CDR3 reads TGTGCCAGCTCACCACGGCCAGATACCCTGACCGGGGAGCTGTTTTTT. The rearrangement links TRBV18 to TRBJ2-2, with D hard to call. The CDR3 has 16 residues. V lost 1 base and J 5 bases, leaving 14 bases between the germline ends. CDR1 is KGHSH and CDR2 is LQKENI in the germline V gene.

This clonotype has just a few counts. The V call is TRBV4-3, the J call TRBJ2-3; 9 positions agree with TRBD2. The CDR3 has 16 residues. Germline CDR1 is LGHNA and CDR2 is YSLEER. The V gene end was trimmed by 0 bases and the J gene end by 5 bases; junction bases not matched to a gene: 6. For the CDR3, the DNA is TGCGCCAGCAGCCAAGAGTGGACTAGCGATGGAGATACGCAGTATTTT. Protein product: CASSQEWTSDGDTQYF.

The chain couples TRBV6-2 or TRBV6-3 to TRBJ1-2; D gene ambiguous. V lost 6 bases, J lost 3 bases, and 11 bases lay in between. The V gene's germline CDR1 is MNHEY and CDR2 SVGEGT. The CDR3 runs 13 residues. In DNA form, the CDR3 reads TGTGCCAGCAGACCTGGATGGGACTATGGCTACACCTTC. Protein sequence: CASRPGWDYGYTF.

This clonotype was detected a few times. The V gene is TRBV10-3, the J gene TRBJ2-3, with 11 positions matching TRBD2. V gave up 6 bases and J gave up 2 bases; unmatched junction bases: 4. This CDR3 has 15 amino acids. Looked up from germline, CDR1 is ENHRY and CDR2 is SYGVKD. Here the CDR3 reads CAISSSGRTTDTQYF. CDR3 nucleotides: TGTGCCATCAGCTCTAGCGGGAGGACCACAGATACGCAGTATTTT.

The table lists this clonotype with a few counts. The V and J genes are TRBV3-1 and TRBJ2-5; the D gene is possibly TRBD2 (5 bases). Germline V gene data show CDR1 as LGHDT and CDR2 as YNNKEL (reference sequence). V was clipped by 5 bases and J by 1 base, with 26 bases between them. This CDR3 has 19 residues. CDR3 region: CASSENTISDLNLQETQYF. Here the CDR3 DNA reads TGTGCCAGCAGCGAAAATACGATTTCGGACTTAAACCTCCAAGAGACCCAGTACTTC.

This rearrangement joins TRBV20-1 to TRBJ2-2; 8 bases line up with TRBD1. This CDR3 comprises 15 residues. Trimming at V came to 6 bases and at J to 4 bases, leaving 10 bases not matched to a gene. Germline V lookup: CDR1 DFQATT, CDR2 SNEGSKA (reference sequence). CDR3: CSALSGQGSTGELFF. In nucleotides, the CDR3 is TGCAGTGCCCTCTCCGGACAGGGTTCCACCGGGGAGCTGTTTTTT.

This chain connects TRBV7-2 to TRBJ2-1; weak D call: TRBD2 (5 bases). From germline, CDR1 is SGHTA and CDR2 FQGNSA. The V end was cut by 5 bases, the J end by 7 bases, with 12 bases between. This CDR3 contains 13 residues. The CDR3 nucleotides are TGTGCCAGCAGCCCAGCCTGGAGGAATGAGCAGTTCTTC. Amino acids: CASSPAWRNEQFF.

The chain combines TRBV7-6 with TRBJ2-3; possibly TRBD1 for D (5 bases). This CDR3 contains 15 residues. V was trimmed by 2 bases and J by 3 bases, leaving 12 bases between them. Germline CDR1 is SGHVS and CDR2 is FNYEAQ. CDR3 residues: CASSLSRRQTDTQYF. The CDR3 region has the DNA TGTGCCAGCAGCTTAAGCAGGCGACAGACAGATACGCAGTATTTT. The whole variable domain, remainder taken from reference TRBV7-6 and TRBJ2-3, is GAGVSQSPRYKVTKRGQDVALRCDPISGHVSLYWYRQALGQGPEFLTYFNYEAQQDKSGLPNDRFSAERPEGSISTLTIQRTEQRDSAMYRCASSLSRRQTDTQYFGPGTRLTVL.

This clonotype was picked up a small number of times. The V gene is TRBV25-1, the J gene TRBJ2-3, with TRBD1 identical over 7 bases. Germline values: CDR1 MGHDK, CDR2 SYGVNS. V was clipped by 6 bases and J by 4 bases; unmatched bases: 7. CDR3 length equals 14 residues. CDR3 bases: TGTGCCAGCAGGGATTCAGGGGGTGCAGATACGCAGTATTTT. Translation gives CASRDSGGADTQYF.

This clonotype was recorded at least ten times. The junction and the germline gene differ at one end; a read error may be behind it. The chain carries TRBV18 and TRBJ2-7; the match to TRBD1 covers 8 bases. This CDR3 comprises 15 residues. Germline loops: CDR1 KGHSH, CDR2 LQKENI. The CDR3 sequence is CASSPGQGSSYEQYF. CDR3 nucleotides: TGCGCCAGCAGTCCTGGACAGGGTAGCTCCTACGAGCAGTACTTC.

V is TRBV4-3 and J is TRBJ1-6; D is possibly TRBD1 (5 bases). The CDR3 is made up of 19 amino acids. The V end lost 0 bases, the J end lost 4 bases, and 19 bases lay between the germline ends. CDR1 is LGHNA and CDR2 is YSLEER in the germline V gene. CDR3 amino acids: CASSQERGGPEGYNSPLHF. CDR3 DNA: TGCGCCAGCAGCCAAGAAAGGGGAGGCCCGGAGGGGTATAATTCACCCCTCCACTTT.

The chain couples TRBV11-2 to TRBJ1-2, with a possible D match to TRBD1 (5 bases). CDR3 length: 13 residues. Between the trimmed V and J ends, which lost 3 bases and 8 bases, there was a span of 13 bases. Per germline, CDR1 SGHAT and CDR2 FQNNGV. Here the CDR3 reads CASSFRVFKGYTF. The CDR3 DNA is TGTGCCAGCAGCTTCAGGGTCTTTAAGGGCTACACCTTC.

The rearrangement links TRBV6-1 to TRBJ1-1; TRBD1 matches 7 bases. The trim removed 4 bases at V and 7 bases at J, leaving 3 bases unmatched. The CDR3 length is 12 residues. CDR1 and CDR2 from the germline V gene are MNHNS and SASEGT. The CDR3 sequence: CASSGDSREAFF. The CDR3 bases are TGTGCCAGCAGTGGGGACAGTCGTGAAGCTTTCTTT.

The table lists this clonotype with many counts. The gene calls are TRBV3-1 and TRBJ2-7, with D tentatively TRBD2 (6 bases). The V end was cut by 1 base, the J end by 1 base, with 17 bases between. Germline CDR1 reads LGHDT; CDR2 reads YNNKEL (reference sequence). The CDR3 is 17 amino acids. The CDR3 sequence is CASSQVPLGEASYEQYF. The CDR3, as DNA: TGTGCCAGCAGCCAAGTGCCCCTCGGGGAGGCATCCTACGAGCAGTACTTC.